The present T cell receptor beta chain was sequenced within a study of graft-versus-host responses after intestinal transplantation. Method: immunoSEQ multiplex PCR; TCRdb's copy keeps in-frame clones and lacks some. The sample contains about 25,000 clones, 85% to 95% of which appear only once. Study-wide results and limits: Allograft clonal ratios (graft-versus-host to host-versus-graft) were high in patients who had graft-donor T cell macrochimerism. There were GvH clones found in recipient marrow, and some of them appeared first in ileum or blood.

Comments on this clone: The antigen is not known.

The CDR3 has 12 amino acids. Germline CDR1 SGHDT, CDR2 YYEEEE. Trimming left V 0 bases short and J 9 bases short, with 8 bases between. The V and J genes are TRBV5-6 and TRBJ2-3, with D tentatively TRBD1 (5 bases). The sequencing used PBMCs, collected 18 days after transplant. The TCR originated in a human patient who received an intestinal transplant, so some T cells may come from the graft donor. The CDR3 DNA reads TGTGCCAGCAGCTTGGGGGCAGGGACGCAGTATTTT. This translates into CASSLGAGTQYF.